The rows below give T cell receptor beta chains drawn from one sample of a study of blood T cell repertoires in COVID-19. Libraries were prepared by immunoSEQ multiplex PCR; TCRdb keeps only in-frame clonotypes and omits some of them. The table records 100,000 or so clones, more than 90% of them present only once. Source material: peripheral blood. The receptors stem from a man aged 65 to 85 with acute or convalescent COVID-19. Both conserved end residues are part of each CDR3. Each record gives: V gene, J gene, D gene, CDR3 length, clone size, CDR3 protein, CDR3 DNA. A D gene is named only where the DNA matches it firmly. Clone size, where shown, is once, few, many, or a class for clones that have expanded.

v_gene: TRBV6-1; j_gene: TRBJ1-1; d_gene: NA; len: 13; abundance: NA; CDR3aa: CASSERRVTEAFF; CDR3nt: TGTGCCAGCAGTGAAAGGAGGGTTACTGAAGCTTTCTTT
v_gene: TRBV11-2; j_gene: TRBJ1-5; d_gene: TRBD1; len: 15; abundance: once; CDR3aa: CASSSTGGDNQPQHF; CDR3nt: TGTGCCAGCAGCTCTACAGGGGGCGACAATCAGCCCCAGCATTTT
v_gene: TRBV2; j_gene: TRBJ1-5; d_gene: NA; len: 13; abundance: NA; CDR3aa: CASTAGRGQPQHF; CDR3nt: TGTGCCAGCACCGCAGGGAGGGGTCAGCCCCAGCATTTT
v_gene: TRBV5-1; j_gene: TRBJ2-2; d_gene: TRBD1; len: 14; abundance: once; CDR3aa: CASSSQGATGELFF; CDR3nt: TGCGCCAGCAGCTCACAGGGGGCCACCGGGGAGCTGTTTTTT
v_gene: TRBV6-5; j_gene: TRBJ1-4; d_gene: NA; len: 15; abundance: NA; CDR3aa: CASSYSSTMNEKLFF; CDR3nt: TGTGCCAGCAGTTACTCGAGCACTATGAACGAAAAACTGTTTTTT
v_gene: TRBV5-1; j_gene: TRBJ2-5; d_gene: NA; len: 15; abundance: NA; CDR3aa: CASSSPDRSQETQYF; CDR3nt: TGCGCCAGCAGCTCACCCGACAGGAGCCAAGAGACCCAGTACTTC
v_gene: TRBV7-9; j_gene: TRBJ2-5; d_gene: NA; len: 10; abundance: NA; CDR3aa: CASAVETQYF; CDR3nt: TGTGCCAGCGCGGTAGAGACCCAGTACTTC
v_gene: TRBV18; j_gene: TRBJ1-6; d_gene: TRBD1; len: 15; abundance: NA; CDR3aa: CASSPRTGEISPLHF; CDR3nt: TGTGCCAGCTCACCAAGGACAGGGGAAATTTCACCCCTCCACTTT
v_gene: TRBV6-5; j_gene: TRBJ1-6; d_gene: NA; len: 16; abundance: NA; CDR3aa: CASSYSVGIYNSPLHF; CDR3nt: TGTGCCAGCAGTTACTCCGTCGGGATCTACAATTCACCCCTCCACTTT
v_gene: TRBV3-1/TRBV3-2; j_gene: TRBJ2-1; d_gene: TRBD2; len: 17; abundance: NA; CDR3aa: CASSQVWEGVGLNEQFF; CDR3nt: TGTGCCAGCAGCCAAGTATGGGAGGGAGTAGGGCTCAATGAGCAGTTCTTC
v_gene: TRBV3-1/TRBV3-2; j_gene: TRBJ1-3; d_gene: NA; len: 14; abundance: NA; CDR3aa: CASSQAAGRYTIYF; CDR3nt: TGTGCCAGCAGCCAAGCAGCAGGGCGGTACACCATATATTTT
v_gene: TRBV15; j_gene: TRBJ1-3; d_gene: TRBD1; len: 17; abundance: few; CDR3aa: CATSSGLRQGAGNTIYF; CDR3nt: TGTGCCACCAGCAGTGGCCTGAGACAGGGGGCTGGAAACACCATATATTTT
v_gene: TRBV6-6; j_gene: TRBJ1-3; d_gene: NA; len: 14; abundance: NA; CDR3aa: CASSYFYRVDTIYF; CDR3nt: TGTGCCAGCAGTTACTTCTACAGGGTGGACACCATATATTTT
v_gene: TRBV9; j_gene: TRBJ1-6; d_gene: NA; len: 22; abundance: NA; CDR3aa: CASSVGEGIPDPLSSYNSPLHF; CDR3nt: TGTGCCAGCAGCGTGGGGGAGGGGATTCCGGACCCTTTGAGCTCCTATAATTCACCCCTCCACTTT
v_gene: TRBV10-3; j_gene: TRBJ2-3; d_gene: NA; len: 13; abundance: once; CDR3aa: CAISGSFTDTQYF; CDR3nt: TGTGCCATCAGTGGCAGTTTCACAGATACGCAGTATTTT
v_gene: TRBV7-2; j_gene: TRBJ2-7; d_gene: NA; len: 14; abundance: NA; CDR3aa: CASSGQPGQSEQYF; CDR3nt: TGTGCCAGCAGTGGGCAGCCCGGCCAGAGTGAGCAGTACTTC